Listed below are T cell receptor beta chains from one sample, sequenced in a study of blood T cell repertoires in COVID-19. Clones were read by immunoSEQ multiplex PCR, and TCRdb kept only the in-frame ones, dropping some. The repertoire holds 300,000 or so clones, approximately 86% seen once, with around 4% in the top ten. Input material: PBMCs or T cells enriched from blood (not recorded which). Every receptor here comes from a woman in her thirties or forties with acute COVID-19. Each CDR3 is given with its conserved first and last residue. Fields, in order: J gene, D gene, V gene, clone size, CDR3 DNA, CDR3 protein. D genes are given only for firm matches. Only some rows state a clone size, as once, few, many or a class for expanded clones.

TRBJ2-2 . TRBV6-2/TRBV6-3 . TGTGCCAGCAGTTACTCGGCCAGGGGCGGGGAGCTGTTTTTT CASSYSARGGELFF
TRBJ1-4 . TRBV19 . TGTGCCAGTAGTATAGCCCGGGAACCCATTAATGAAAAACTGTTTTTT CASSIAREPINEKLFF
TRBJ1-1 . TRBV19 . TGTGCCAGTAGTATGTTTCGTTTGAACACTGAAGCTTTCTTT CASSMFRLNTEAFF
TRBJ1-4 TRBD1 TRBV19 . TGTGCCAGTAGTATCGGGACAGGGGGGGAAAAACTGTTTTTT CASSIGTGGEKLFF
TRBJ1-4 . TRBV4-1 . TGCGCCAGCAGCCTTACGGACAGAGCAACTAATGAAAAACTGTTTTTT CASSLTDRATNEKLFF
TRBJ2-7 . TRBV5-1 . TGCGCCAGCAGCTTGGGGGACACTAGCTCCTACGAGCAGTACTTC CASSLGDTSSYEQYF
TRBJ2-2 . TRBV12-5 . TGTGCTAGTGGTTTGGATAACACCGGGGAACTGTTTTTT CASGLDNTGELFF
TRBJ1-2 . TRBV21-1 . TGTGCCAGCAGCAGGGGGCGGTTCTATGGCTACACCTTC CASSRGRFYGYTF
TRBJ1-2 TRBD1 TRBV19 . TGTGCCAGTGCCGCGAGGGCGCAGGGGGCGCTTGACTATGGCTACACCTTC CASAARAQGALDYGYTF
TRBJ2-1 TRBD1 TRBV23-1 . TGCGCCAGCAGTCAAGTCCGGGACAGGGGTTACAATGAGCAGTTCTTC CASSQVRDRGYNEQFF
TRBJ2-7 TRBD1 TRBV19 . TGTGCCAGTAATCCGGGACAGGGGTCCTACGAGCAGTACTTC CASNPGQGSYEQYF
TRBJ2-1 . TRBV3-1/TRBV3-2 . TGTGCCAGCAGCCCATCGACTAGGCATGAGCAGTTCTTC CASSPSTRHEQFF
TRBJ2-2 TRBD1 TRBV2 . TGTGCCAGCAGTGAAGTCTTCGGGACAGGGGGGCTGTTTTTT CASSEVFGTGGLFF
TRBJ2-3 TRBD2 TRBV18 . TGTGCCAGCTCACCGGCGGGAGTGAGCACAGATACGCAGTATTTT CASSPAGVSTDTQYF
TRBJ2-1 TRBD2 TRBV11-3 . TGTGCCAGCAGCTTGGGGTCTAGCGGGGCTAACAATGAGCAGTTCTTC CASSLGSSGANNEQFF
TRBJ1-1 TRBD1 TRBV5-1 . TGCGCCAGCAGCGAGGTCGCGGGACAGGGGGCGGGGGACACTGAAGCTTTCTTT CASSEVAGQGAGDTEAFF
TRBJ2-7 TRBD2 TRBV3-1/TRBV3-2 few TGTGCCAGCAGCCAAGGGGAGGGTGGCTACGAGCAGTACTTC CASSQGEGGYEQYF
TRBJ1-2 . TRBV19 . TGTGCCAGTAGTATCGAACAGCTTGCTAACTATGGCTACACCTTC CASSIEQLANYGYTF
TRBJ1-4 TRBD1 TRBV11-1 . TGTGCCAGCAGCCGGGACAGGGGTGAAAAACTGTTTTTT CASSRDRGEKLFF
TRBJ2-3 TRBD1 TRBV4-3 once TGCGCCAGCAGCCATGAGGGGGCGGATACGCAGTATTTT CASSHEGADTQYF
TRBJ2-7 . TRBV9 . TGTGCCAGCAGCGTAGACGGTGGGAGCGCCTACGAGCAGTACTTC CASSVDGGSAYEQYF
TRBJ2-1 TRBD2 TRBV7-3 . TGTGCCAGCAGCCCCGGGGGGAACACCTACAATGAGCAGTTCTTC CASSPGGNTYNEQFF
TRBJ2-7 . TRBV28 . TGTGCCAGCAGTCCGGGCCCAGGGGACGAGCAGTACTTC CASSPGPGDEQYF
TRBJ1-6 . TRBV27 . TGTGCCAGCAGTGCCATCCACCTAGACGTGACGGGTTCACCCCTCCACTTT CASSAIHLDVTGSPLHF
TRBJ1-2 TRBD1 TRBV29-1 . TGCAGCGTTGATCAGACAGGGGTCTATGGCTACACCTTC CSVDQTGVYGYTF
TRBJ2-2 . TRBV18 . TGTGCCAGCTCACCTCTGCATCAGCGGGACACCGGGGAGCTGTTTTTT CASSPLHQRDTGELFF
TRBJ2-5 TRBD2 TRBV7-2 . TGTGCCAGCAGCCCGGTAGCGGGGGTCGGGGAGACCCAGTACTTC CASSPVAGVGETQYF
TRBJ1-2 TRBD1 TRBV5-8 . TGTGCCAGCAGCTCCGACAGGGTTCAGAGGCACTATGGCTACACCTTC CASSSDRVQRHYGYTF
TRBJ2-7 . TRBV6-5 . TGTGCCAGCAGAGGAGGTTACGAGCAGTACTTC CASRGGYEQYF